Shown below are 15 T cell receptor beta chains from a single sample sequenced in a study of Graves' ophthalmopathy and Graves' hyperthyroidism. CDR3 regions of TCR beta were amplified from RNA transcripts. RT-PCR was first run with HTBI primers, then multiplex PCR in a second round. From the multiplex PCR reads, TCRdb called clonotypes with MiXCR, one entry per CDR3 protein. The repertoire includes about 420,000 distinct CDR3 sequences, roughly 20% of them detected once, and under 3% sits in the top ten. Sequencing was carried out using peripheral blood. Receptor source: a young woman with stable Graves' hyperthyroidism.

The CDR3 loop reads CASSLPTGSGADTGELFF. CDR3 nucleotides: TGCGCCAGCAGCTTGCCTACGGGTTCGGGAGCAGACACCGGGGAGCTGTTTTTT. V gene TRBV5-1 combines with J gene TRBJ2-2; D perhaps matches TRBD2 (6 bases). Germline CDR1 reads SGHRS; CDR2 reads YFSETQ. This CDR3 has 18 residues. V shed 1 base and J shed 3 bases, with 19 bases lying between them.

This clonotype occurred a few times. This chain connects TRBV11-3 to TRBJ2-2; D is perhaps TRBD1 (5 bases). The CDR3 covers 15 residues. Germline V gene lookup returns CDR1 SGHNT and CDR2 YENEEA. The ends were cut back, 1 base at V and 4 bases at J, with 10 bases in the middle. The CDR3 region is CASSLGGRSTGELFF. The CDR3 DNA reads as TGTGCCAGCAGCTTAGGGGGCAGATCCACCGGGGAGCTGTTTTTT.

This clonotype occurred many times. V gene TRBV20-1 combines with J gene TRBJ2-4; 7 bases line up with TRBD1. The V gene's germline CDR1 is DFQATT and CDR2 SNEGSKA (reference sequence). V lost 5 bases and J lost 0; bases outside the gene matches: 7. CDR3 length: 15 residues. CDR3 amino acids: CSACDRDLAKNIQYF. DNA for the CDR3: TGCAGTGCTTGTGACAGGGATCTAGCCAAAAACATTCAGTACTTC.

The rearrangement joins TRBV20-1 to TRBJ2-7, with 10 bases matching TRBD1. Germline V lookup: CDR1 DFQATT, CDR2 SNEGSKA (reference sequence). J was trimmed by 5 bases and V by 6 bases; bases with no gene match: 7. The length of the CDR3 is 13 residues. The DNA of the CDR3 is TGCAGTGCACTCCGGGACAGGGGACACGAGCAGTACTTC. It codes for CSALRDRGHEQYF.

Points on this clonotype: One junction end disagrees with the germline gene, perhaps due to a read error. The rearrangement links TRBV28 to TRBJ2-2, with D possibly being TRBD2 (5 bases). The germline V gene has CDR1 MDHEN and CDR2 SYDVKM. This CDR3 contains 13 residues. Here the CDR3 reads CASSPDEGVVLFF. DNA of the CDR3: TGTGCCAGCAGTCCTGACGAGGGTGTAGTGCTGTTTTTC.

The table lists this clonotype with a few counts. A much larger clone sits a single nucleotide away, making a read error possible. V gene TRBV11-1 combines with J gene TRBJ2-7, with unresolved D. V was pared by 5 bases and J by 1 base, with 21 bases between. Germline V gives CDR1 SGHAT, CDR2 FQDESV (reference sequence). The CDR3 loop spans 17 amino acids. CDR3 coding DNA: TGTGCCAGCAGCCACGTGCCCCTCCAGCACGAGTCCTACGAGCAGTACTTC. It specifies CASSHVPLQHESYEQYF.

There are many counts of this clonotype. The V and J genes are TRBV24-1 and TRBJ2-5; perhaps D is TRBD1 or TRBD2 (5 bases each). The CDR3 is 15 amino acids. From germline, CDR1 is KGHDR and CDR2 SFDVKD. Trimming cost V 0 bases and J 5 bases, with 12 bases left between them. The CDR3 bases are TGTGCCACCAGTGATTTGCGTCCGGGACGGGAGACCCAGTACTTC. Residues: CATSDLRPGRETQYF.

The chain couples TRBV6-1 to TRBJ1-2, with TRBD1 identical over 9 bases. Per the germline V gene, CDR1 is MNHNS and CDR2 is SASEGT. Losses at the gene ends were 6 bases for V and 7 bases for J; bases not matched to a gene: 6. This CDR3 is 13 amino acids long. In nucleotides, the CDR3 is TGTGCCAGCAGCCGGGACAGGGAGGGTGGCTACACCTTC. Its protein is CASSRDREGGYTF.

The table lists this clonotype with a few counts. In nucleotides, the CDR3 is TGTGCCAGCAGTTACCTTTTCGGGCCCCTTGGGAACGGGGAGCTGTTTTTT. This gives the protein CASSYLFGPLGNGELFF. This sequence joins TRBV6-2 or TRBV6-3 and TRBJ2-2; D is undetermined. Per the germline V gene, CDR1 is MNHEY and CDR2 is SVGEGT. V lost 2 bases to trimming and J lost 7 bases, with 20 bases between them. CDR3 length equals 17 residues.

At least ten counts were recorded for this clonotype. The V call is TRBV11-2, the J call TRBJ2-1; D is perhaps TRBD2 (5 bases). Deletions cut 5 bases from V and 3 bases from J, with 11 bases between. CDR3 length: 14 amino acids. Germline-derived CDR1 and CDR2 are SGHAT and FQNNGV. CDR3: CASSPGNSYNEQFF. The DNA for the CDR3 is TGTGCCAGCAGCCCGGGAAATAGCTACAATGAGCAGTTCTTC.

A few counts support this clonotype. A read error may explain this, as a much larger clone is one base away. V is TRBV7-2 and J is TRBJ2-1; 7 positions match TRBD2. The CDR3 runs to 15 residues. Germline CDR1 is SGHTA and CDR2 is FQGNSA. The CDR3 sequence: CASSLDSGLYNEKFF. CDR3 coding DNA: TGTGCCAGCAGCTTAGATAGCGGGCTTTACAATGAGAAGTTCTTC.

The sample holds many counts of this clonotype. The chain joins TRBV19 to TRBJ2-5; the D is unclear. The CDR3 has 11 amino acids. Germline values: CDR1 LNHDA, CDR2 SQIVND (reference sequence). V lost 2 bases, J lost 6 bases, and 4 bases lay in between. CDR3 coding DNA: TGTGCCAGTAGTATACATCAGACCCAGTACTTC. Translation gives CASSIHQTQYF. Based on the CDR3 plus reference TRBV19 and TRBJ2-5, the full variable domain is DGGITQSPKYLFRKEGQNVTLSCEQNLNHDAMYWYRQDPGQGLRLIYYSQIVNDFQKGDIAEGYSVSREKKESFPLTVTSAQKNPTAFYLCASSIHQTQYFGPGTRLLVL.

This clonotype was detected many times. The CDR3: CASSFGTLTSYEQYF. The DNA of the CDR3 is TGTGCCAGCAGCTTCGGAACACTGACCTCCTACGAGCAGTACTTC. The J gene is TRBJ2-7, the V gene TRBV7-9, with D uncertain. From germline, CDR1 is SEHNR and CDR2 FQNEAQ (reference sequence). V lost 3 bases and J 0 bases, leaving 12 bases between the germline ends. This CDR3 is built from 15 residues. Complete variable domain (other parts from reference TRBV7-9 and TRBJ2-7): DTGVSQNPRHKITKRGQNVTFRCDPISEHNRLYWYRQTLGQGPEFLTYFQNEAQLEKSRLLSDRFSAERPKGSFSTLEIQRTEQGDSAMYLCASSFGTLTSYEQYFGPGTRLTVT.

In this sample, this clonotype turned up a few times. The gene calls are TRBV5-1 and TRBJ2-5; 8 bases agree with TRBD2. Germline V gives CDR1 SGHRS, CDR2 YFSETQ. CDR3 size: 15 residues. J lost 1 base, V lost 4 bases, and 6 bases had no gene match. CDR3 loop: CASSPLSGSQETQYF. The CDR3 coding sequence is TGCGCCAGCAGCCCCCTCAGCGGGAGCCAAGAGACCCAGTACTTC.

This clonotype was observed many times. The CDR3 sequence is CATSDPKTGFYEQYF. As DNA, the CDR3 is TGTGCCACCAGTGACCCGAAGACAGGGTTCTACGAGCAGTACTTC. The chain joins TRBV24-1 to TRBJ2-7; 7 bases match TRBD1. CDR1 KGHDR and CDR2 SFDVKD come from the germline V gene. The V segment lost 4 bases and the J segment 3 bases; nucleotides outside the gene matches: 8. CDR3 length equals 15 residues.